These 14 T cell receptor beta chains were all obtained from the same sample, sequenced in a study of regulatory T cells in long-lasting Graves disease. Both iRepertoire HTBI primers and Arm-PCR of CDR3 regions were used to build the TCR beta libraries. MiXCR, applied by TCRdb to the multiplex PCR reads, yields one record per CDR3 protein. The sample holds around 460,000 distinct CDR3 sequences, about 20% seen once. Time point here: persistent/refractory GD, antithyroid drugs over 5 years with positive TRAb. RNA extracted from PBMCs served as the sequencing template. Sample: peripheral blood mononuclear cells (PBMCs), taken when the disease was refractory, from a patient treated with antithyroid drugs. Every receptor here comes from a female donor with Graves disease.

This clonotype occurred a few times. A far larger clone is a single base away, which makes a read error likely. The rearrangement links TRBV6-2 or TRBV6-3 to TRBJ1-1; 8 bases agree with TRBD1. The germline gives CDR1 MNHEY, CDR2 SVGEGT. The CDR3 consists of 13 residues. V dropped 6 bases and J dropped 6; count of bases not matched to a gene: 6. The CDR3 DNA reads TGTGCCAGCAGCGATATACAGGGGGCTGAAGCTTTCTTT. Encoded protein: CASSDIQGAEAFF.

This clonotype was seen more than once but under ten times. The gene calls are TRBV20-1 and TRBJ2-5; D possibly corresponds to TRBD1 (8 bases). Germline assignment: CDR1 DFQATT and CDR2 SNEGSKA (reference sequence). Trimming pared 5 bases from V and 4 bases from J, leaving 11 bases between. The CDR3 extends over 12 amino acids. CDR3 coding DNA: TGCAGTGCTCACAGGGGGGGAGAGACCCAGTACTTC. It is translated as CSAHRGGETQYF.

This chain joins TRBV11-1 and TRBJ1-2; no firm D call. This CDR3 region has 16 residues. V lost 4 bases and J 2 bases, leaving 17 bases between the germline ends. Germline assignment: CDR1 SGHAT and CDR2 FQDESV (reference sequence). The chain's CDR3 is CASSSGRVLENYGYTF. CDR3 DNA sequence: TGTGCCAGCAGCTCCGGGCGGGTCCTGGAGAACTATGGCTACACCTTC.

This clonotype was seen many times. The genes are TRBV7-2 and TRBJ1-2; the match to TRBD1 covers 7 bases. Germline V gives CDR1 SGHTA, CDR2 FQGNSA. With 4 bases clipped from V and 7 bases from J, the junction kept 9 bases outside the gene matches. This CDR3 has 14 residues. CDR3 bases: TGTGCCAGCAGCTCGCACAGGGGTGGTTCTGGCTACACCTTC. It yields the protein CASSSHRGGSGYTF.

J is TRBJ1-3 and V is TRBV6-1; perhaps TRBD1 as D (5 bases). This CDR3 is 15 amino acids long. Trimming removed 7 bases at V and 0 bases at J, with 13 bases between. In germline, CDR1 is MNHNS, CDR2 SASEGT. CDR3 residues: CASTQGLLSGNTIYF. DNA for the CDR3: TGTGCCAGCACCCAGGGACTCCTCTCTGGAAACACCATATATTTT.

The CDR3 sequence: CASRPMPQHF. CDR3 in DNA: TGTGCCAGCAGACCTATGCCCCAGCATTTT. The chain carries TRBV6-1 and TRBJ1-5, with D unclear. This CDR3 contains 10 residues. Trimming shortened V by 6 bases and J by 9 bases, and 6 bases separated the two germline ends. Germline assignment: CDR1 MNHNS and CDR2 SASEGT.

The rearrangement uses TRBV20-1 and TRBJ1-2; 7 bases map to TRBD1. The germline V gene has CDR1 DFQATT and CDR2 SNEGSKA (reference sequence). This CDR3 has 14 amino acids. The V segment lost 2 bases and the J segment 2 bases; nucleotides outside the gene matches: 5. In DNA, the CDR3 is TGCAGTGCTAGAAGAGGGGGCGCCAACTATGGCTACACCTTC. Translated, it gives CSARRGGANYGYTF.

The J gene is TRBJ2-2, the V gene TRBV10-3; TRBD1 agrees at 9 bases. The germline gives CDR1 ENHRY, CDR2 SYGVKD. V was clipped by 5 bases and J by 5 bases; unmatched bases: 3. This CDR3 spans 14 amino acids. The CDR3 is CAISPGTGTGELFF. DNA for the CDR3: TGTGCCATCAGTCCAGGGACAGGGACCGGGGAGCTGTTTTTT.

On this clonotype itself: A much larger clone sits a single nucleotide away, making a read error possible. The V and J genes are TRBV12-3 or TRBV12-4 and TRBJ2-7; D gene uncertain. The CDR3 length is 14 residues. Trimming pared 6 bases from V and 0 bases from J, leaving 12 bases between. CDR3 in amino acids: CASRTQPNSYEQYF. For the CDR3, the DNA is TGTGCCAGCAGGACGCAGCCGAACTCCTACGAGCAGTACTTC.

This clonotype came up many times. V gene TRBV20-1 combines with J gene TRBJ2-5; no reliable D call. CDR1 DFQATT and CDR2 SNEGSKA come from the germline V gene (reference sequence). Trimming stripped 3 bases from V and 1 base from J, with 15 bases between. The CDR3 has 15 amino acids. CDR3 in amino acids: CSASDRLQFQETQYF. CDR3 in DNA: TGCAGTGCTAGTGATCGGCTCCAATTCCAAGAGACCCAGTACTTC.

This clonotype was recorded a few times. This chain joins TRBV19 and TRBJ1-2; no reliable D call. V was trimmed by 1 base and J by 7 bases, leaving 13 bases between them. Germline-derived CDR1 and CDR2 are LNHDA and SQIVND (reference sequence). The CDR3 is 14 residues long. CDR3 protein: CASSIVMRASGYTF. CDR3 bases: TGTGCCAGTAGTATAGTTATGAGGGCCTCTGGCTACACCTTC. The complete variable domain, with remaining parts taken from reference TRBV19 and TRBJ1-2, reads DGGITQSPKYLFRKEGQNVTLSCEQNLNHDAMYWYRQDPGQGLRLIYYSQIVNDFQKGDIAEGYSVSREKKESFPLTVTSAQKNPTAFYLCASSIVMRASGYTFGSGTRLTVV.

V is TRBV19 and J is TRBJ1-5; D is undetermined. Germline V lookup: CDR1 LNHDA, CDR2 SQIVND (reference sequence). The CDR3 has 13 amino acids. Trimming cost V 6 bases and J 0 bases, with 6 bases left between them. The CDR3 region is CASRLHSNQPQHF. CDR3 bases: TGTGCCAGTAGGTTGCATAGCAATCAGCCCCAGCATTTT.

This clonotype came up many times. The CDR3 spells CASSSVRGTGSYEQYF. The DNA for the CDR3 is TGTGCCAGCAGTTCCGTGCGGGGGACAGGGTCCTACGAGCAGTACTTC. V and J are TRBV28 and TRBJ2-7; TRBD1 aligns across 9 bases. This CDR3 spans 16 amino acids. Per the germline V gene, CDR1 is MDHEN and CDR2 is SYDVKM. V shed 4 bases, J shed 1 base, and the junction held 8 bases outside the gene matches.

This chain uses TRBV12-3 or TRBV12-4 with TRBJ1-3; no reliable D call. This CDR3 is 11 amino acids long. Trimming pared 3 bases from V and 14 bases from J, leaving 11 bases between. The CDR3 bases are TGTGCCAGCAGTTTTTTAGACCTTTTATATTTT. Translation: CASSFLDLLYF.